A single sample is the source of the 11 T cell receptor beta chains below, sequenced in a study of cytomegalovirus exposure and HLA in healthy donors. Vbeta (60) and Jbeta (13) primers were used in the PCR. Clones were sequenced by immunoSEQ multiplex PCR, and TCRdb holds only the in-frame ones, with some missing. The data show over 80,000 clones, 76% seen once. Sequencing was carried out using PBMCs. These receptors originate from a man between 35 and 55 years old in good health and CMV-seronegative.

This chain joins TRBV7-9 and TRBJ2-1; the D is unclear. Germline values: CDR1 SEHNR, CDR2 FQNEAQ (reference sequence). The CDR3 is made up of 16 amino acids. Trimming removed 3 bases at V and 4 bases at J, with 16 bases between. CDR3 residues: CASSFPGPSPYNEQFF. CDR3 DNA sequence: TGTGCCAGCAGCTTCCCCGGTCCTTCCCCTTACAATGAGCAGTTCTTC.

This chain joins TRBV30 and TRBJ1-4; the D gene is possibly TRBD1 (5 bases). The CDR3 runs 13 residues. Trimming took off 5 bases at V and 7 bases at J, with 14 bases between the two ends. Germline loops: CDR1 GTSNPN, CDR2 SVGIG (reference sequence). The CDR3 spells CAWRAGLIEKLFF. In DNA form, the CDR3 reads TGTGCCTGGCGAGCAGGGCTTATTGAAAAACTGTTTTTT.

The V call is TRBV28, the J call TRBJ1-5; no clear D gene. V shed 10 bases and J shed 7 bases, with 14 bases lying between them. From germline, CDR1 is MDHEN and CDR2 SYDVKM. The CDR3 consists of 12 residues. The CDR3 DNA reads TGTGCCACCGAGGATGCACGGCAGCCCCAGCATTTT. Protein: CATEDARQPQHF.

This clone was seen a few times. The chain couples TRBV27 to TRBJ1-5; D may be TRBD1 (5 bases). The V gene lost 5 bases and the J gene lost 2 bases, with 10 bases spanning the gap. The germline V gene encodes CDR1 MNHEY and CDR2 SMNVEV (reference sequence). There are 14 residues in the CDR3. CDR3 sequence reads: CASSPQGGNQPQHF. CDR3 nucleotide sequence: TGTGCCAGCAGTCCCCAAGGGGGCAATCAGCCCCAGCATTTT.

There are a few counts of this clone. The chain combines TRBV4-1 with TRBJ1-1; 9 bases are shared with TRBD1. The germline V gene has CDR1 MGHRA and CDR2 YSYEKL. The trim removed 3 bases at V and 1 base at J, leaving 6 bases unmatched. The CDR3 runs to 16 residues. This chain's CDR3 is CASSQDRGQSNTEAFF. CDR3 coding DNA: TGCGCCAGCAGCCAGGACAGGGGACAGTCGAACACTGAAGCTTTCTTT.

The genes are TRBV9 and TRBJ2-7; D gene uncertain. Between the trimmed V and J ends, which lost 1 base and 1 base, there was a span of 6 bases. Germline CDR1 is SGDLS and CDR2 is YYNGEE. The CDR3 contains 13 residues. In nucleotides, the CDR3 is TGTGCCAGCAGCGTAACTGAATCCTACGAGCAGTACTTC. Amino acid sequence: CASSVTESYEQYF.

The chain recombines TRBV27 with TRBJ1-2; D ambiguous. The length of the CDR3 is 13 residues. V was trimmed by 2 bases and J by 2 bases, leaving 6 bases between them. From germline, CDR1 is MNHEY and CDR2 SMNVEV (reference sequence). CDR3 region: CASSLNRNYGYTF. DNA for the CDR3: TGTGCCAGCAGTTTAAACAGAAACTATGGCTACACCTTC.

The rearrangement joins TRBV7-9 to TRBJ2-5; 8 nucleotides align to TRBD2. The CDR3 has 19 amino acids. The germline V gene has CDR1 SEHNR and CDR2 FQNEAQ (reference sequence). The trim removed 5 bases at V and 2 bases at J, leaving 19 bases unmatched. The CDR3 DNA reads TGTGCCAGCAGCCAGCCCGGGACTAGGGACCCTAGGGCTCAAGAGACCCAGTACTTC. It codes for CASSQPGTRDPRAQETQYF.

The chain is built from TRBV5-1 and TRBJ2-4; 9 nucleotides match TRBD1. The CDR3 loop spans 15 amino acids. Germline assignment: CDR1 SGHRS and CDR2 YFSETQ. The trim removed 2 bases at V and 1 base at J, leaving 1 base unmatched. DNA for the CDR3: TGCGCCAGCAGCTTTACAGGGGGCGCCAAAAACATTCAGTACTTC. Protein sequence: CASSFTGGAKNIQYF.

The gene calls are TRBV27 and TRBJ1-1; no firm D call. CDR3 length equals 15 residues. Between the trimmed V and J ends, which lost 3 bases and 0 bases, there was a span of 11 bases. CDR1 and CDR2 from the germline V gene are MNHEY and SMNVEV (reference sequence). CDR3 in DNA: TGTGCCAGCAGTTTTTTGCGGGGTATGAACACTGAAGCTTTCTTT. Translating gives CASSFLRGMNTEAFF.

J is TRBJ2-2 and V is TRBV7-9; a possible D gene is TRBD1 (5 bases). The CDR3 totals 14 residues. With 5 bases removed from V and 7 bases from J, the gap between germline ends came to 14 bases. Germline CDR1 reads SEHNR; CDR2 reads FQNEAQ (reference sequence). CDR3 loop: CASSLRRGRGELFF. In nucleotides, the CDR3 is TGTGCCAGCAGCCTTAGAAGGGGCCGCGGGGAGCTGTTTTTT. Looking up the rest from reference TRBV7-9 and TRBJ2-2 gives the full variable domain: DTGVSQNPRHKITKRGQNVTFRCDPISEHNRLYWYRQTLGQGPEFLTYFQNEAQLEKSRLLSDRFSAERPKGSFSTLEIQRTEQGDSAMYLCASSLRRGRGELFFGEGSRLTVL.